Below, 30 T cell receptor beta chains from the same sample are listed, as sequenced in a study of CD8+ T cells in alopecia areata. Extracted RNA was reverse transcribed into cDNA, the sequencing template. Measured with immunoSEQ multiplex PCR; TCRdb has only the in-frame clones, and not every one. The sample lists approximately 150,000 clones; about two thirds were seen once. Input material: CD8+ T cells sorted from blood. Receptors were obtained from a human donor in good health.

The chain is built from TRBV28 and TRBJ2-7, with D unclear. In germline, CDR1 is MDHEN, CDR2 SYDVKM. V shed 8 bases and J shed 0 bases, with 17 bases lying between them. This CDR3 is 15 amino acids long. The CDR3 loop reads CASGLGVPGSYEQYF. DNA of the CDR3: TGTGCCAGCGGGTTAGGTGTTCCGGGCTCCTACGAGCAGTACTTC.

This clone showed up just once. The chain uses TRBV7-9 and TRBJ2-5; D gene ambiguous. Germline V gives CDR1 SEHNR, CDR2 FQNEAQ (reference sequence). The CDR3 is made up of 10 amino acids. The V and J ends lost 5 bases and 9 bases respectively, with 7 bases between them. The CDR3 nucleotides are TGTGCCAGCAGCCGAGAAGCCCAGTACTTC. Protein sequence: CASSREAQYF.

The chain is built from TRBV23-1 and TRBJ1-3, with D uncertain. TRBV23-1 qualifies as an ORF whose function is uncertain. The ends were cut back, 4 bases at V and 0 bases at J, with 16 bases in the middle. The CDR3 spans 17 residues. CDR3 sequence (DNA): TGCGCCAGCAGTCCTACCGCCGTTTGGAGCTCTGGAAACACCATATATTTT. Amino acids: CASSPTAVWSSGNTIYF.

This clone was detected a few times. This chain uses TRBV7-9 with TRBJ1-3, with D uncertain. The V end lost 5 bases, the J end lost 0 bases, and 11 bases lay between the germline ends. Germline V gives CDR1 SEHNR, CDR2 FQNEAQ (reference sequence). CDR3 length equals 15 residues. CDR3 DNA sequence: TGTGCCAGCAGCCCCTTTTGGAGCTCTGGAAACACCATATATTTT. As protein: CASSPFWSSGNTIYF.

The chain combines TRBV9 with TRBJ1-2; D gene ambiguous. The ends were cut back, 4 bases at V and 5 bases at J, with 9 bases in the middle. Germline V gives CDR1 SGDLS, CDR2 YYNGEE. This CDR3 is built from 12 residues. Written as DNA, the CDR3 is TGTGCCAGCAGCCGTAGTAGGTATGGCTACACCTTC. Protein sequence: CASSRSRYGYTF.

The chain carries TRBV4-1 and TRBJ2-1; D ambiguous. The V end lost 3 bases, the J end lost 0 bases, and 9 bases lay between the germline ends. CDR3 length: 15 residues. Germline V lookup: CDR1 MGHRA, CDR2 YSYEKL. The CDR3 protein is CASSQATSSYNEQFF. The DNA for the CDR3 is TGCGCCAGCAGCCAGGCGACGAGCTCCTACAATGAGCAGTTCTTC.

This clone was seen a handful of times. CDR3 in DNA: TGCAGCGTTGAGAACGTAAACTATGGCTACACCTTC. This translates into CSVENVNYGYTF. The chain uses TRBV29-1 and TRBJ1-2; D unresolved. Per germline, CDR1 SQVTM and CDR2 ANQGSEA. Trimming removed 3 bases at V and 2 bases at J, with 7 bases between. The CDR3 loop spans 12 amino acids.

This clone was observed once. This chain links TRBV2 with TRBJ2-5; D is possibly TRBD2 (6 bases). The V end lost 10 bases, the J end lost 1 base, and 16 bases lay between the germline ends. This CDR3 is built from 14 residues. The germline V gene encodes CDR1 SNHLY and CDR2 FYNNEI. CDR3 amino acids: CAILFRRVQETQYF. DNA for the CDR3: TGTGCCATCCTATTTAGGAGGGTCCAAGAGACCCAGTACTTC. The full variable domain, in which reference TRBV2 and TRBJ2-5 provide the parts outside the CDR3, is EPEVTQTPSHQVTQMGQEVILRCVPISNHLYFYWYRQILGQKVEFLVSFYNNEISEKSEIFDDQFSVERPDGSNFTLKIRSTKLEDSAMYFCAILFRRVQETQYFGPGTRLLVL.

The gene calls are TRBV7-9 and TRBJ2-7, with 7 bases matching TRBD1. V lost 4 bases to trimming and J lost 3 bases; unmatched junction nucleotides: 9. The germline V gene has CDR1 SEHNR and CDR2 FQNEAQ (reference sequence). The CDR3 spans 15 residues. The CDR3 region has the DNA TGTGCCAGCAGCTCGACAGGGTTCGAACACTACGAGCAGTACTTC. This gives the protein CASSSTGFEHYEQYF.

The chain has TRBV28 and TRBJ1-5; maybe TRBD1 (6 bases). V lost 2 bases and J 2 bases, leaving 16 bases between the germline ends. The CDR3 is 17 residues long. The V gene's germline CDR1 is MDHEN and CDR2 SYDVKM. In DNA, the CDR3 is TGTGCCAGCAGTTTAGTCATGACAGGCCTAGGCAATCAGCCCCAGCATTTT. Translating gives CASSLVMTGLGNQPQHF.

This clone was found a few times. The chain joins TRBV6-1 to TRBJ2-6, with 7 bases lining up with TRBD1. V lost 4 bases and J lost 2; bases outside the gene matches: 2. The CDR3 is 15 amino acids. In germline, CDR1 is MNHNS, CDR2 SASEGT. CDR3 amino acids: CASSGQGAGANVLTF. CDR3 nucleotides: TGTGCCAGCAGTGGCCAGGGGGCTGGGGCCAACGTCCTGACTTTC.

This clone showed up just a few times. This chain links TRBV6-5 with TRBJ1-2; maybe TRBD1 (5 bases). CDR3 length: 12 amino acids. CDR1 and CDR2 from the germline V gene are MNHEY and SVGAGI. V lost 2 bases and J 9 bases, leaving 10 bases between the germline ends. In DNA form, the CDR3 reads TGTGCCAGCAGTTACGTGGGGGGGAGCTACACCTTC. This gives the protein CASSYVGGSYTF.

This rearrangement joins TRBV29-1 to TRBJ1-1; D is possibly TRBD1 (5 bases). The length of the CDR3 is 12 residues. CDR1 and CDR2 (germline): SQVTM, ANQGSEA. Trimming took 4 bases from V and 7 from J, leaving 13 bases between them. This CDR3 is CSVGRARGEAFF. The CDR3 DNA reads TGCAGCGTTGGTAGGGCGAGGGGTGAAGCTTTCTTT. The full variable domain, in which reference TRBV29-1 and TRBJ1-1 provide the parts outside the CDR3, is SAVISQKPSRDICQRGTSLTIQCQVDSQVTMMFWYRQQPGQSLTLIATANQGSEATYESGFVIDKFPISRPNLTFSTLTVSNMSPEDSSIYLCSVGRARGEAFFGQGTRLTVV.

The rearrangement links TRBV25-1 to TRBJ1-2; no firm D call. The germline V gene has CDR1 MGHDK and CDR2 SYGVNS. The CDR3 covers 12 residues. Trimming pared 3 bases from V and 3 bases from J, leaving 5 bases between. DNA of the CDR3: TGTGCCAGCAGTGAGCAGTACTATGGCTACACCTTC. This sequence encodes CASSEQYYGYTF.

The chain is built from TRBV27 and TRBJ2-2; no reliable D call. Trimming shortened V by 5 bases and J by 4 bases, and 11 bases separated the two germline ends. Germline values: CDR1 MNHEY, CDR2 SMNVEV (reference sequence). The CDR3 is made up of 14 amino acids. This CDR3 reads CASSERASTGELFF. CDR3 bases: TGTGCCAGCAGTGAACGGGCTAGCACCGGGGAGCTGTTTTTT.

V and J are TRBV29-1 and TRBJ2-3, with 8 bases aligning to TRBD2. CDR1 is SQVTM and CDR2 is ANQGSEA in the germline V gene. J was trimmed by 4 bases and V by 5 bases; bases with no gene match: 2. The CDR3 contains 12 residues. This CDR3 reads CSVSGSADTQYF. The CDR3 nucleotides read TGCAGCGTTAGCGGGAGCGCAGATACGCAGTATTTT.

This clone has only one observation. The chain recombines TRBV7-9 with TRBJ1-5; 9 bases are shared with TRBD1. Trimming at V came to 4 bases and at J to 3 bases, leaving 4 bases not matched to a gene. This CDR3 is built from 15 residues. Germline lookup yields CDR1 SEHNR and CDR2 FQNEAQ (reference sequence). The CDR3 DNA reads TGTGCCAGCAGCTCCGGGACAGGGCACAATCAGCCCCAGCATTTT. Translating it yields CASSSGTGHNQPQHF. Full variable domain (outside the CDR3, taken from reference TRBV7-9 and TRBJ1-5): DTGVSQNPRHKITKRGQNVTFRCDPISEHNRLYWYRQTLGQGPEFLTYFQNEAQLEKSRLLSDRFSAERPKGSFSTLEIQRTEQGDSAMYLCASSSGTGHNQPQHFGDGTRLSIL.

This clone was found a few times. At one end, the junction sequence differs from germline, possibly due to a read error. This chain joins TRBV29-1 and TRBJ2-7; possibly TRBD2 for D (6 bases). CDR3 length: 11 amino acids. CDR1 and CDR2 from the germline V gene are SQVTM and ANQGSEA. The DNA of the CDR3 is TGCAGCGTTGAAAGTAGGCAGGGACTCTCCTTC. It specifies CSVESRQGLSF.

Turning to this clone: At one boundary the junction diverges from the germline segment, which might be a read error. The J gene is TRBJ1-4, the V gene TRBV2, with unresolved D. CDR3 size: 11 residues. The germline V gene has CDR1 SNHLY and CDR2 FYNNEI. The CDR3 sequence is CASLFEGRWIF. The CDR3 DNA is TGTGCCAGCTTATTTGAGGGTCGATGGATTTTT.

This chain connects TRBV6-5 to TRBJ1-3; D remains ambiguous. There are 13 residues in the CDR3. Germline CDR1 and CDR2: MNHEY and SVGAGI. Trimming removed 4 bases from V and 4 bases from J, with 8 bases in between. CDR3 sequence reads: CASSSDGGNTIYF. CDR3 coding DNA: TGTGCCAGCAGTTCGGACGGGGGAAACACCATATATTTT.

The J gene is TRBJ1-5, the V gene TRBV2, with D uncertain. The V gene's germline CDR1 is SNHLY and CDR2 FYNNEI. V dropped 5 bases and J dropped 6 bases, with 17 bases sitting between them. This CDR3 region has 15 residues. CDR3 protein: CASSIMGGNFQPQHF. CDR3 nucleotides: TGTGCCAGCAGTATAATGGGAGGTAACTTTCAGCCCCAGCATTTT.

The rearrangement joins TRBV29-1 to TRBJ1-2, with D unclear. The V end lost 6 bases, the J end lost 6 bases, and 11 bases lay between the germline ends. The CDR3 has 11 residues. CDR1 is SQVTM, CDR2 ANQGSEA, per germline. This CDR3 is CSVRRENGYTF. DNA for the CDR3: TGCAGCGTCAGACGAGAGAATGGCTACACCTTC.

The chain uses TRBV29-1 and TRBJ2-1, with D maybe TRBD2 (6 bases). The CDR3 sequence is 13 residues long. Per the germline V gene, CDR1 is SQVTM and CDR2 is ANQGSEA. The V gene lost 6 bases and the J gene lost 4 bases, with 13 bases spanning the gap. This CDR3 reads CSVESGPYNEQFF. The DNA of the CDR3 is TGCAGCGTGGAAAGCGGGCCGTACAATGAGCAGTTCTTC.

In the case of this clone: Other DNA variants within this sample encode the same CDR3. V and J are TRBV27 and TRBJ2-1; D ambiguous. The CDR3 contains 12 residues. V dropped 2 bases and J dropped 6 bases, with 5 bases sitting between them. CDR1 and CDR2 (germline): MNHEY, SMNVEV (reference sequence). CDR3 loop: CASSLGPNEQFF. The CDR3 bases are TGTGCCAGCAGTTTAGGTCCCAATGAGCAGTTCTTC.

V is TRBV13 and J is TRBJ2-1; D unclear. The CDR3 totals 16 residues. Germline assignment: CDR1 PRHDT and CDR2 FYEKMQ (reference sequence). V gave up 0 bases and J gave up 0 bases, with 9 bases separating them. The CDR3 is CASSLGGSTSYNEQFF. CDR3 nucleotide sequence: TGTGCCAGCAGCTTAGGCGGTTCTACCTCCTACAATGAGCAGTTCTTC.

On this clone itself: Other DNA sequences from this sample encode an identical CDR3 as well. This chain connects TRBV29-1 to TRBJ2-7; the match to TRBD2 covers 7 bases. This CDR3 is 13 amino acids long. The germline gives CDR1 SQVTM, CDR2 ANQGSEA. Trimming at V came to 5 bases and at J to 0 bases, leaving 4 bases not matched to a gene. CDR3 DNA sequence: TGCAGCGTTCTCGCGGGAGACTCCTACGAGCAGTACTTC. This sequence encodes CSVLAGDSYEQYF.

The chain is built from TRBV5-6 and TRBJ2-1; 10 bases match TRBD1. This CDR3 is 14 amino acids long. Germline loops: CDR1 SGHDT, CDR2 YYEEEE. Losses at the gene ends were 5 bases for V and 4 bases for J; bases not matched to a gene: 3. The CDR3 nucleotides read TGTGCCAGCAGACAGGACAGGGGGTACAATGAGCAGTTCTTC. Encoded protein: CASRQDRGYNEQFF.

V gene TRBV7-9 combines with J gene TRBJ2-5; D is undetermined. The germline V gene encodes CDR1 SEHNR and CDR2 FQNEAQ (reference sequence). The CDR3 has 10 residues. V was clipped by 9 bases and J by 5 bases, with 7 bases between them. CDR3 nucleotide sequence: TGTGCCAGTGGGATGGAGACCCAGTACTTC. Translation: CASGMETQYF.

The chain recombines TRBV6-6 with TRBJ2-2, with TRBD2 identical over 7 bases. The CDR3 has 12 residues. The trim removed 6 bases at V and 6 bases at J, leaving 1 base unmatched. CDR1 is MNHNY and CDR2 is SVGAGI in the germline V gene (reference sequence). This CDR3 reads CASSLAAGELFF. CDR3 DNA sequence: TGTGCCAGCAGCCTAGCGGCCGGGGAGCTGTTTTTT.

This clone was seen more than once but under ten times. V gene TRBV29-1 combines with J gene TRBJ2-1; TRBD2 aligns across 7 bases. This CDR3 has 15 amino acids. J lost 7 bases, V lost 1 base, and 10 bases had no gene match. Per germline, CDR1 SQVTM and CDR2 ANQGSEA. CDR3 protein: CSVEALRGRWNEQFF. CDR3 DNA sequence: TGCAGCGTTGAAGCTCTCCGCGGGAGATGGAATGAGCAGTTCTTC.